These 6 T cell receptor beta chains were sequenced from one sample in a study of shared clonotypes between healthy human individuals. Sequencing was performed with immunoSEQ multiplex PCR; in TCRdb, only in-frame clones are kept and a portion is missing. The table records 2 million to 2.5 million clones, 80% to 95% of them present only once. The sample was naive CD4+ T cells from PBMCs. Subset here: CD45RA+ positively selected. All receptors come from a man between 18 and 29 years old in good health. Some clones in this sample may be carry-over from other donors' samples.

This chain joins TRBV6-6 and TRBJ1-3, with D maybe TRBD1 (6 bases). V was clipped by 5 bases and J by 1 base, with 12 bases between them. The CDR3 has 15 residues. From germline, CDR1 is MNHNY and CDR2 SVGAGI (reference sequence). CDR3 sequence (DNA): TGTGCCAGCAGTAACCAACAGGGTTCTGGAAACACCATATATTTT. Translated, it gives CASSNQQGSGNTIYF.

The V and J genes are TRBV18 and TRBJ2-1; no firm D call. Trimming cost V 4 bases and J 7 bases, with 11 bases left between them. CDR1 and CDR2 (germline): KGHSH, LQKENI. CDR3 length: 13 residues. CDR3 protein: CASSLQAKNEQFF. CDR3 in DNA: TGTGCCAGCTCACTACAAGCGAAGAATGAGCAGTTCTTC.

V usage is TRBV28 and J usage is TRBJ2-5; weak D call: TRBD1 (5 bases). The germline V and J ends were trimmed by 5 bases and 0 bases, with 7 bases remaining between them. This CDR3 is built from 13 residues. Germline lookup yields CDR1 MDHEN and CDR2 SYDVKM. The CDR3 DNA reads TGTGCCAGCAGTCCAGGGTACCAAGAGACCCAGTACTTC. It encodes CASSPGYQETQYF. The whole variable domain, remainder taken from reference TRBV28 and TRBJ2-5, is DVKVTQSSRYLVKRTGEKVFLECVQDMDHENMFWYRQDPGLGLRLIYFSYDVKMKEKGDIPEGYSVSREKKERFSLILESASTNQTSMYLCASSPGYQETQYFGPGTRLLVL.

The chain employs TRBV29-1 and TRBJ2-3, with no clear D. This CDR3 has 12 residues. Germline V gene lookup returns CDR1 SQVTM and CDR2 ANQGSEA. The V gene lost 2 bases and the J gene lost 1 base, with 4 bases spanning the gap. CDR3 residues: CSVEIGTDTQYF. The CDR3 coding sequence is TGCAGCGTTGAAATTGGCACAGATACGCAGTATTTT.

This rearrangement joins TRBV18 to TRBJ2-7; D not resolved. CDR1 is KGHSH, CDR2 LQKENI, per germline. The germline V and J ends were trimmed by 0 bases and 2 bases, with 8 bases remaining between them. The CDR3 loop spans 14 amino acids. CDR3 in amino acids: CASSPPNVAYEQYF. The CDR3 DNA reads TGTGCCAGCTCACCACCGAATGTAGCCTACGAGCAGTACTTC.

Written as DNA, the CDR3 is TGTGCCTGGAGTGCCGACCGGGCCGGGGAGCTGTTTTTT. Its translation is CAWSADRAGELFF. J is TRBJ2-2 and V is TRBV30; D remains ambiguous. The germline CDR1 and CDR2 sequences are GTSNPN and SVGIG (reference sequence). This CDR3 contains 13 residues. V dropped 1 base and J dropped 6 bases, with 9 bases sitting between them.